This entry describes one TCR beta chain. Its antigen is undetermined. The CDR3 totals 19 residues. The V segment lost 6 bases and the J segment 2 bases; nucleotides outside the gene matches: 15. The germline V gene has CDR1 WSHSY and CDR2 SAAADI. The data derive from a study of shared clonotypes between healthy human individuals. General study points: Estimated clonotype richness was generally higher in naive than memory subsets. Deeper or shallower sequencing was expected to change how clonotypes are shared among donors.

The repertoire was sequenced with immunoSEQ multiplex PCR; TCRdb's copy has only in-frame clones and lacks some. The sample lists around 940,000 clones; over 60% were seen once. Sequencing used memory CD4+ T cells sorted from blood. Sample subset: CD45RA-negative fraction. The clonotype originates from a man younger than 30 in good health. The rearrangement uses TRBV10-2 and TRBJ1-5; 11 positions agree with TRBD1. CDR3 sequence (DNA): TGCGCCAGCAGCGCAACTTCCGGGACAGGGGGGGGCCGCAATCAGCCCCAGCATTTT. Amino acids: CASSATSGTGGGRNQPQHF.